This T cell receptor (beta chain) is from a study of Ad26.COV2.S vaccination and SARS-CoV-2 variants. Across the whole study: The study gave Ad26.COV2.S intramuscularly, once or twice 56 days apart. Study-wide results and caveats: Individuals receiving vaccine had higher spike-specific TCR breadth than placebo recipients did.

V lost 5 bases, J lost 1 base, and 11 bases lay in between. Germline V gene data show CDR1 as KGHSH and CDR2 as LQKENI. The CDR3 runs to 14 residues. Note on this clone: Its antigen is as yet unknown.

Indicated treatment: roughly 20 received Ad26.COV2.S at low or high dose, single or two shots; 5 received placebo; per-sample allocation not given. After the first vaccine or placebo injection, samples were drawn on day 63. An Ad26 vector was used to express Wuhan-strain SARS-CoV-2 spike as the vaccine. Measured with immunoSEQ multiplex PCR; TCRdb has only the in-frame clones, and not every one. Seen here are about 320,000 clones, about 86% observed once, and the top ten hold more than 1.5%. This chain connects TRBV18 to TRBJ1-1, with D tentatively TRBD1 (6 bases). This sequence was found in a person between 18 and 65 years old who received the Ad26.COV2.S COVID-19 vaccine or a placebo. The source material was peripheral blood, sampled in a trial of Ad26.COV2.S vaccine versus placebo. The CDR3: CASSGRQENTEAFF. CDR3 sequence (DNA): TGTGCCAGCTCAGGTAGACAGGAGAACACTGAAGCTTTCTTT. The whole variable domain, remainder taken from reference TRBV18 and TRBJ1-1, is NAGVMQNPRHLVRRRGQEARLRCSPMKGHSHVYWYRQLPEEGLKFMVYLQKENIIDESGMPKERFSAEFPKEGPSILRIQQVVRGDSAAYFCASSGRQENTEAFFGQGTRLTVV.